The present T cell receptor beta chain was sequenced within a study of T cell clones after liver transplantation. Overall study: Post-transplant blood was tracked for graft-donor-reactive T cell clones identified in a pre-transplant mixed lymphocyte reaction. HCV positivity affected three of eight recipients; the rest lacked autoimmune or viral indications.

Profiling relied on immunoSEQ multiplex PCR, and the TCRdb table lists in-frame clones only, not all of them. The repertoire holds 20,000 to 25,000 clones, more than 65% seen once, with 2.5% to 3.5% in the top ten. CDR3 size: 13 residues. V shed 2 bases and J shed 4 bases, with 6 bases lying between them. Germline CDR1 MGHDK, CDR2 SYGVNS. Whole-study results and caveats: Post-transplant time points were not standardized, so conclusions are preliminary. A larger donor-reactive than third-party decline suggested partial antigen-specific deletion.

A word on this clone: What it binds is not known.

J is TRBJ1-3 and V is TRBV25-1; no firm D call. This specimen consisted of CD4+ T cells from blood, obtained before liver transplant. This sequence originates from a human donor who received a liver transplant. The CDR3 sequence is CASSEPGGNTIYF. The CDR3 DNA sequence: TGTGCCAGCAGTGAACCTGGGGGAAACACCATATATTTT.